Presented here are 32 T cell receptor beta chains from one specimen sequenced in a study of T cells in Graves' hyperthyroidism and ophthalmopathy. The source material, RNA transcripts, was used to amplify TCR beta CDR3 regions. The HTBI primer set served for first-round RT-PCR of the TCR CDR3. TCRdb used MiXCR to reprocess the multiplex PCR reads, holding one entry per CDR3 protein. This table has approximately 510,000 distinct CDR3 sequences, over 35% appearing once. Sequenced: peripheral blood or thyroid tissue (not recorded which). The receptors derive from an adult woman with Graves' disease, either hyperthyroidism or ophthalmopathy (not recorded which).

This clonotype was observed at least ten times. The rearrangement joins TRBV12-3 or TRBV12-4 to TRBJ1-1; the D gene is possibly TRBD1 (5 bases). This CDR3 region has 15 residues. Between the trimmed V and J ends, which lost 5 bases and 2 bases, there was a span of 15 bases. The CDR3 loop is CASSPERGSNTEAFF. In DNA form, the CDR3 reads TGTGCCAGCAGTCCGGAGAGGGGCTCAAACACTGAAGCTTTCTTT.

Only one count was recorded for this clonotype. V gene TRBV29-1 combines with J gene TRBJ2-7; D may be TRBD2 (6 bases). V was pared by 6 bases and J by 0 bases, with 12 bases between. The CDR3 runs 13 residues. Germline CDR1 and CDR2: SQVTM and ANQGSEA. As DNA, the CDR3 is TGCAGCGTGGCGGGACTTATCTCCTACGAGCAGTACTTC. It codes for CSVAGLISYEQYF.

The genes are TRBV7-9 and TRBJ2-7; D is perhaps TRBD1 or TRBD2 (5 bases each). Germline V lookup: CDR1 SEHNR, CDR2 FQNEAQ (reference sequence). The CDR3 totals 16 residues. Trimming left V 5 bases short and J 2 bases short, with 19 bases between. The CDR3: CASSHRDGEGAYEQYF. CDR3 nucleotides: TGTGCCAGCAGCCACCGGGACGGAGAAGGGGCCTACGAGCAGTACTTC.

The V gene is TRBV19, the J gene TRBJ1-5, with 10 nucleotides matching TRBD1. Germline V CDR1 and CDR2: LNHDA, SQIVND (reference sequence). The CDR3 is made up of 14 amino acids. With 6 bases clipped from V and 14 bases from J, the junction kept 13 bases outside the gene matches. The CDR3 DNA reads as TGTGCCAGTAGCAACGGCCGGGACAGGGGACCCGAGCATTTT. Protein: CASSNGRDRGPEHF.

The J gene is TRBJ1-1, the V gene TRBV20-1, with D unresolved. The length of the CDR3 is 10 residues. V shed 6 bases and J shed 6 bases, with 8 bases lying between them. Germline CDR1 is DFQATT and CDR2 is SNEGSKA (reference sequence). The CDR3 nucleotides are TGCAGTGCCCAAGAGGCTGAAGCTTTCTTT. It is translated as CSAQEAEAFF.

This clonotype was detected only a few times. The chain carries TRBV20-1 and TRBJ2-7; D gene unclear. Between the trimmed V and J ends, which lost 1 base and 4 bases, there was a span of 5 bases. In germline, CDR1 is DFQATT, CDR2 SNEGSKA (reference sequence). This CDR3 is built from 11 residues. The CDR3, as DNA: TGCAGTGCTAGAGCCCAGTACGAGCAGTACTTC. Encoded protein: CSARAQYEQYF.

This chain uses TRBV5-1 with TRBJ1-2; perhaps TRBD1 as D (6 bases). This CDR3 comprises 14 residues. Germline CDR1 SGHRS, CDR2 YFSETQ. Trimming cost V 4 bases and J 4 bases, with 14 bases left between them. In nucleotides, the CDR3 is TGCGCCAGCAGCAACAGGGCAAGGGGCTATGGCTACACCTTC. This translates into CASSNRARGYGYTF.

V and J are TRBV15 and TRBJ1-5; D remains unclear. Germline CDR1 and CDR2: LNHNV and YYDKDF (reference sequence). The V end lost 4 bases, the J end lost 3 bases, and 7 bases lay between the germline ends. This CDR3 region has 13 residues. The CDR3 here is CATSTGVNQPQHF. In DNA, the CDR3 is TGTGCCACCAGCACCGGGGTCAATCAGCCCCAGCATTTT.

V and J are TRBV7-9 and TRBJ1-1, with 7 bases lining up with TRBD1. This CDR3 contains 14 residues. The trim removed 7 bases at V and 3 bases at J, leaving 8 bases unmatched. Germline V gene lookup returns CDR1 SEHNR and CDR2 FQNEAQ (reference sequence). In nucleotides, the CDR3 is TGTGCCAGCACATACGACAGGGCAGACACTGAAGCTTTCTTT. Translating gives CASTYDRADTEAFF. Combining the CDR3 with reference TRBV7-9 and TRBJ1-1 gives the whole variable domain DTGVSQNPRHKITKRGQNVTFRCDPISEHNRLYWYRQTLGQGPEFLTYFQNEAQLEKSRLLSDRFSAERPKGSFSTLEIQRTEQGDSAMYLCASTYDRADTEAFFGQGTRLTVV.

This chain connects TRBV7-2 to TRBJ2-7; TRBD2 aligns across 7 bases. The CDR3 spans 14 residues. J was trimmed by 4 bases and V by 4 bases; bases with no gene match: 7. Germline lookup yields CDR1 SGHTA and CDR2 FQGNSA. CDR3 in amino acids: CASSSQGGPYEQYF. In DNA form, the CDR3 reads TGTGCCAGCAGCTCTCAGGGAGGGCCATACGAGCAGTACTTC.

This clonotype came up once. This chain connects TRBV7-2 to TRBJ2-6; 10 bases are shared with TRBD1. Germline CDR1 and CDR2: SGHTA and FQGNSA. The CDR3 has 16 residues. V lost 4 bases and J lost 3; bases outside the gene matches: 3. The CDR3 loop is CASSSRTGGGANVLTF. CDR3 in DNA: TGTGCCAGCAGCTCCCGGACAGGGGGTGGGGCCAACGTCCTGACTTTC.

This clonotype has a handful of counts. This sequence joins TRBV9 and TRBJ1-2; TRBD1 matches at 9 bases. Germline CDR1 SGDLS, CDR2 YYNGEE. The V gene end was trimmed by 5 bases and the J gene end by 4 bases; junction bases not matched to a gene: 12. The CDR3 has 16 residues. This chain's CDR3 is CASRGLGTGRGYGYTF. Here the CDR3 DNA reads TGTGCCAGCAGGGGCCTCGGGACAGGGAGGGGCTATGGCTACACCTTC.

At least ten counts were recorded for this clonotype. The rearrangement uses TRBV29-1 and TRBJ1-6; D gene unclear. Germline assignment: CDR1 SQVTM and CDR2 ANQGSEA. The CDR3 loop spans 10 amino acids. V dropped 5 bases and J dropped 14 bases, with 10 bases sitting between them. Written as DNA, the CDR3 is TGCAGCGTTTCGGTTGAGACCCTCCACTTT. Residues: CSVSVETLHF.

Only one count was recorded for this clonotype. This chain connects TRBV11-1 to TRBJ2-7; no definite D call. Trimming removed 2 bases at V and 7 bases at J, with 9 bases between. The CDR3 loop spans 12 amino acids. Germline V gene sequence: CDR1 SGHAT, CDR2 FQDESV (reference sequence). CDR3 protein: CASSLSSWEQYF. Here the CDR3 DNA reads TGTGCCAGCAGCTTATCGTCATGGGAGCAGTACTTC.

This rearrangement joins TRBV10-2 to TRBJ1-1; TRBD1 matches 7 bases. J was trimmed by 4 bases and V by 8 bases; bases with no gene match: 7. The CDR3 is 13 amino acids. Germline CDR1 reads WSHSY; CDR2 reads SAAADI. Here the CDR3 DNA reads TGCGCCAGCGCGAGGGGGCAGGCCACTGAAGCTTTCTTT. Protein product: CASARGQATEAFF.

This clonotype was recorded a few times. V is TRBV4-1 and J is TRBJ1-1, with 11 bases identical to TRBD1. J lost 5 bases, V lost 8 bases, and 7 bases had no gene match. This CDR3 has 14 amino acids. Germline-derived CDR1 and CDR2 are MGHRA and YSYEKL. As DNA, the CDR3 is TGCGCCAGCCGCCGGGACAGGGGGTGGACTGAAGCTTTCTTT. Protein product: CASRRDRGWTEAFF.

The sample holds a few counts of this clonotype. This chain connects TRBV28 to TRBJ2-6, with a possible D match to TRBD1 (7 bases). CDR1 and CDR2 (germline): MDHEN, SYDVKM. This CDR3 has 18 amino acids. Trimming shortened V by 6 bases and J by 0 bases, and 18 bases separated the two germline ends. The CDR3 DNA follows: TGTGCCAGCAGCTCCGACAGGGAGGAACCCTCTGGGGCCAACGTCCTGACTTTC. Amino acid sequence: CASSSDREEPSGANVLTF.

The rearrangement uses TRBV7-9 and TRBJ2-5; TRBD1 might be the D (7 bases). Germline V gene data show CDR1 as SEHNR and CDR2 as FQNEAQ (reference sequence). The CDR3 covers 14 residues. V was trimmed by 6 bases and J by 5 bases, leaving 16 bases between them. The chain's CDR3 is CASSYRGGRETQYF. In nucleotides, the CDR3 is TGTGCCAGCAGTTACAGGGGAGGAAGGGAGACCCAGTACTTC.

The chain recombines TRBV16 with TRBJ1-2, with D possibly matching TRBD1 (5 bases). CDR3 length: 15 amino acids. Trimming removed 1 base from V and 4 bases from J, with 13 bases in between. Looked up from germline, CDR1 is KGHSY and CDR2 is FQNENV. The CDR3 is CASSQWDPAPYGYTF. The CDR3 DNA is TGTGCCAGCAGCCAATGGGACCCGGCGCCCTATGGCTACACCTTC.

The chain is built from TRBV25-1 and TRBJ1-6; the D is unclear. The CDR3 runs to 14 residues. The V end was cut by 8 bases, the J end by 6 bases, with 14 bases between. Germline V gene sequence: CDR1 MGHDK, CDR2 SYGVNS. The CDR3: CASSREGGNSPLHF. The DNA for the CDR3 is TGTGCCAGCTCTCGAGAGGGTGGTAATTCACCCCTCCACTTT.

This clonotype was seen just once. J is TRBJ1-2 and V is TRBV5-1, with 7 bases identical to TRBD1. Germline CDR1 and CDR2: SGHRS and YFSETQ. The V gene end was trimmed by 4 bases and the J gene end by 5 bases; junction bases not matched to a gene: 11. This CDR3 spans 15 amino acids. The DNA for the CDR3 is TGCGCCAGCAGCGAAGACAGGGCCGGTTTATATGGCTACACCTTC. It is translated as CASSEDRAGLYGYTF.

The CDR3 is CASSAGTSQETQYF. CDR3 coding DNA: TGTGCCAGCAGCGCGGGGACATCGCAAGAGACCCAGTACTTC. This chain connects TRBV9 to TRBJ2-5; TRBD1 is a possible D gene (6 bases). This CDR3 region has 14 residues. V lost 3 bases to trimming and J lost 2 bases, with 11 bases between them. Per germline, CDR1 SGDLS and CDR2 YYNGEE.

The rearrangement uses TRBV12-3 or TRBV12-4 and TRBJ1-4; D is ambiguous. The CDR3 is 12 amino acids. V lost 5 bases to trimming and J lost 10 bases, with 11 bases between them. CDR3: CASSPDPRKLFF. The CDR3 coding sequence is TGTGCCAGCAGTCCTGATCCCAGAAAACTGTTTTTT.

This clonotype has ten or more counts. Sequence at one end of the junction differs from germline and may be a read error. This chain uses TRBV19 with TRBJ2-7, with a possible D match to TRBD2 (6 bases). The CDR3 contains 13 residues. The germline V gene has CDR1 LNHDA and CDR2 SQIVND (reference sequence). The CDR3: CASSIGSSYEQYF. CDR3 DNA sequence: TGTGCCAGCAGTATCGGGAGCTCCTACGAGCAGTACTTC.

This clonotype showed up just a few times. The chain uses TRBV6-5 and TRBJ1-2; 10 bases are shared with TRBD1. Per the germline V gene, CDR1 is MNHEY and CDR2 is SVGAGI. This CDR3 is built from 14 residues. Losses at the gene ends were 6 bases for V and 4 bases for J; bases not matched to a gene: 5. The CDR3 DNA is TGTGCCAGCAGACCCGGGACAGGGGTCTATGGCTACACCTTC. It specifies CASRPGTGVYGYTF.

The chain carries TRBV3-2 and TRBJ1-1. TRBV3-2 is a pseudogene segment. This CDR3 region has 17 residues. DNA of the CDR3: TGTGCCAGCAGTCCTACCGGGACTCACATCATGAACACTGAAGCTTTCTTT. It codes for CASSPTGTHIMNTEAFF.

This clonotype was recorded a few times. The gene calls are TRBV6-2 or TRBV6-3 and TRBJ2-7; 11 nucleotides agree with TRBD2. Germline CDR1 reads MNHEY; CDR2 reads SVGEGT. V lost 10 bases to trimming and J lost 8 bases; unmatched junction nucleotides: 7. The CDR3 consists of 12 residues. This CDR3 reads CAITSGRGQQYF. CDR3 DNA: TGTGCCATCACTAGCGGGAGAGGGCAGCAGTACTTC.

This clonotype has only a few counts. The chain joins TRBV2 to TRBJ1-1; D is unclear. V lost 6 bases, J lost 7 bases, and 9 bases lay in between. The CDR3 spans 11 residues. From germline, CDR1 is SNHLY and CDR2 FYNNEI. CDR3 nucleotides: TGTGCCAGCAGGGGAGGCAATGAAGCTTTCTTT. As protein: CASRGGNEAFF.

This clonotype was recorded at least ten times. The chain joins TRBV29-1 to TRBJ1-1, with no clear D. Per the germline V gene, CDR1 is SQVTM and CDR2 is ANQGSEA. With 8 bases removed from V and 3 bases from J, the gap between germline ends came to 10 bases. This CDR3 is 11 amino acids long. The CDR3 here is CSFKAHTEAFF. In DNA, the CDR3 is TGCAGCTTCAAGGCTCACACTGAAGCTTTCTTT.

This clonotype showed up just a few times. The chain couples TRBV27 to TRBJ1-1; D perhaps matches TRBD1 (6 bases). From germline, CDR1 is MNHEY and CDR2 SMNVEV (reference sequence). This CDR3 has 13 amino acids. Trimming left V 6 bases short and J 5 bases short, with 13 bases between. CDR3 region: CASRLSRGTEAFF. The CDR3 DNA reads as TGTGCCAGCAGGCTCTCCAGGGGTACTGAAGCTTTCTTT.

This clonotype was picked up many times. The chain has TRBV7-9 and TRBJ1-4; D gene ambiguous. With 3 bases removed from V and 5 bases from J, the gap between germline ends came to 4 bases. The CDR3 loop spans 12 amino acids. CDR1 is SEHNR, CDR2 FQNEAQ, per germline (reference sequence). Here the CDR3 DNA reads TGTGCCAGCAGCTTTCTAAATGAAAAACTGTTTTTT. Its protein is CASSFLNEKLFF.

This chain links TRBV7-9 with TRBJ1-1; the D gene is possibly TRBD1 (5 bases). CDR3 length: 17 residues. Germline V gene data show CDR1 as SEHNR and CDR2 as FQNEAQ (reference sequence). V gave up 2 bases and J gave up 1 base, with 17 bases separating them. The chain's CDR3 is CASSLRATEPANTEAFF. CDR3 nucleotide sequence: TGTGCCAGCAGCTTAAGGGCGACAGAGCCGGCGAACACTGAAGCTTTCTTT.